This is a list of T cell receptor beta chains from one sample in a study of human T cells and chemical hapten exposure. TCRdb processed the RACE reads anew with MiXCR; each CDR3 protein has one entry. The sample shows 70,000 to 85,000 distinct CDR3 sequences, around 8.7% of them seen only once. The sample comprised whole blood. These receptors all come from a male donor in good health. Some clones in this sample may be carry-over from other donors' samples. The CDR3 runs from the conserved cysteine through the conserved F or W. The order of the fields is clone size, V gene, D gene, J gene, CDR3 protein, CDR3 DNA. A D gene is named only where the DNA matches it firmly. A row's size may be missing; if present it is once, few, many or a size class.

NA	TRBV29-1	NA	TRBJ2-6	CSVGLGGSSTGANVLTF	TGCAGCGTTGGGTTGGGAGGCTCTAGCACTGGGGCCAACGTCCTGACTTTC
NA	TRBV5-1	NA	TRBJ2-7	CASSLEGTAYEQYF	TGCGCCAGCAGCTTGGAGGGCACTGCCTACGAGCAGTACTTC
NA	TRBV9	NA	TRBJ1-1	CASSALLNTEAFF	TGTGCCAGCAGTGCCTTGTTGAACACTGAAGCTTTCTTT
many	TRBV12-3/TRBV12-4	TRBD1	TRBJ2-7	CASSRGGAPYEQYF	TGTGCCAGCAGCCGAGGGGGCGCCCCCTACGAGCAGTACTTC
NA	TRBV20-1	TRBD1	TRBJ1-1	CSARGQGETEAFF	TGCAGTGCTAGAGGGCAGGGGGAGACTGAAGCTTTCTTT
few	TRBV6-6	NA	TRBJ1-1	CASSSLSNTEAFF	TGTGCCAGCAGTTCTCTATCGAACACTGAAGCTTTCTTT
few	TRBV2	TRBD1	TRBJ1-2	CASSEGQGGAYGYTF	TGTGCCAGCAGTGAAGGACAGGGGGGGGCCTATGGCTACACCTTC
few	TRBV5-1	TRBD2	TRBJ2-5	CASSFRLAGEETQYF	TGCGCCAGCAGCTTCCGGCTAGCGGGAGAGGAGACCCAGTACTTC
NA	TRBV6-5	NA	TRBJ1-1	CASSYNPMNTEAFF	TGTGCCAGCAGTTACAATCCCATGAACACTGAAGCTTTCTTT
NA	TRBV11-3	TRBD2	TRBJ2-3	CASSERTSGRDTQYF	TGTGCCAGCAGCGAAAGGACTAGCGGGAGGGATACGCAGTATTTT
many	TRBV20-1	NA	TRBJ1-1	CSARAATPATEAFF	TGCAGTGCTAGAGCAGCGACACCGGCGACAGAAGCTTTCTTT
few	TRBV12-3/TRBV12-4	NA	TRBJ2-7	CASSWGSSYEQYF	TGTGCCAGCAGTTGGGGCAGCTCCTACGAGCAGTACTTC
NA	TRBV27	TRBD1	TRBJ1-1	CASSLSTGGGLRDTEAFF	TGTGCCAGCAGTTTATCGACAGGGGGTGGATTGCGGGACACTGAAGCTTTCTTT
many	TRBV10-2	NA	TRBJ2-5	CASRAEPGIETQYF	TGCGCCAGCAGAGCGGAACCGGGAATAGAGACCCAGTACTTC
NA	TRBV9	NA	TRBJ2-1	CASSVGPSSGNEQFF	TGTGCCAGCAGCGTAGGTCCTAGCTCGGGGAATGAGCAGTTCTTC
many	TRBV7-2	TRBD1	TRBJ1-1	CASSLVRTGETEAFF	TGTGCCAGCAGCTTAGTGAGGACAGGGGAGACTGAAGCTTTCTTT
many	TRBV5-1	TRBD1	TRBJ2-1	CASSLGQGAGEQFF	TGCGCCAGCAGCTTGGGGCAGGGGGCCGGTGAGCAGTTCTTC
many	TRBV6-6	TRBD1	TRBJ1-5	CASTRTGDSNQPQHF	TGTGCCAGCACCCGGACAGGAGATAGCAATCAGCCCCAGCATTTT
NA	TRBV27	NA	TRBJ1-4	CASSPQAAAESTNEREKLFF	TGTGCCAGCAGTCCCCAGGCAGCCGCCGAGTCTACTAATGAACGAGAAAAACTGTTTTTT
NA	TRBV27	TRBD2	TRBJ2-5	CASSSFTSGGFQETQYF	TGTGCCAGCAGCTCGTTCACTAGCGGGGGGTTCCAAGAGACCCAGTACTTC
NA	TRBV15	NA	TRBJ2-3	CATSRDKIADTQYF	TGTGCCACCAGCAGAGATAAGATCGCAGATACGCAGTATTTT
NA	TRBV20-1	NA	TRBJ2-1	CSAGPVNEQFF	TGCAGTGCTGGGCCAGTCAATGAGCAGTTCTTC
NA	TRBV7-8	NA	TRBJ1-6	CASFSLGIDSPLHF	TGTGCCAGCTTCTCTCTAGGGATCGATTCACCCCTCCACTTT
many	TRBV20-1	NA	TRBJ1-2	CSARRTDRYGYTF	TGCAGTGCTAGGAGGACGGACCGATATGGCTACACCTTC
NA	TRBV20-1	NA	TRBJ1-2	CSARDTDVYGYTF	TGCAGTGCTAGAGACACAGACGTCTATGGCTACACCTTC
NA	TRBV15	NA	TRBJ2-1	CATSRVESSYNEQFF	TGTGCCACCAGCAGAGTAGAGAGCTCCTACAATGAGCAGTTCTTC
NA	TRBV29-1	NA	TRBJ1-1	CSVVESGAPSSEAFF	TGCAGCGTTGTTGAATCAGGGGCCCCGTCCTCCGAAGCTTTCTTT